This T cell receptor (beta chain) was recovered during a study of patients and donors after allogeneic stem cell transplantation. Trimming took off 4 bases at V and 0 bases at J, with 10 bases between the two ends. In germline, CDR1 is ENHRY, CDR2 SYGVKD. The CDR3 sequence is 14 residues long. In TCRdb, the RT-PCR reads were re-called with MiXCR into one record per CDR3 protein. Altogether 90,000 to 120,000 distinct CDR3 sequences are present, over 30% being singletons, with the ten largest covering around 30%. The sequenced material came from blood, either unsorted or a sorted T cell fraction (not recorded which). The chain employs TRBV10-3 and TRBJ2-7, with D possibly matching TRBD1 (6 bases). This TCR came from a human donor who was either an allogeneic HSCT recipient or a stem cell or donor lymphocyte infusion donor (not recorded which). It is not recorded whose cells these are; they may come from a transplant donor. Here the CDR3 reads CAISGTASSYEQYF. In DNA, the CDR3 is TGTGCCATCAGTGGGACAGCGAGCTCCTACGAGCAGTACTTC.